Many counts were recorded for the clone carrying this T cell receptor beta chain. The sample belongs to a study of early T cells in non-severe SARS-CoV-2 infection. TCRdb called the 5' RACE reads again in MiXCR, with one record for every CDR3 protein. The table includes over 35,000 distinct CDR3 sequences, about 6.5% detected once. The material sequenced was whole blood, taken at baseline. The TCR was taken from an adult who was a healthcare worker with PCR-confirmed SARS-CoV-2 infection or an uninfected control (not recorded which).

The CDR3 DNA reads TGTGCCAGCAGTGAATGGCGGACAGGGTTAGAAAACATTCAGTACTTC. Translation: CASSEWRTGLENIQYF. This rearrangement joins TRBV6-1 to TRBJ2-4; TRBD1 aligns across 8 bases. The germline CDR1 and CDR2 sequences are MNHNS and SASEGT. Trimming removed 2 bases from V and 5 bases from J; junction bases left unmatched: 8. The length of the CDR3 is 16 residues.